Described below is a single T cell receptor beta chain sequence and its context. What it binds is not known. There are 15 residues in the CDR3. V was clipped by 5 bases and J by 5 bases; unmatched bases: 7. Germline CDR1 and CDR2: SGHTA and FQGTGA. Deep-level running was used for the assay. Profiled with immunoSEQ multiplex PCR; TCRdb holds only in-frame clones, not every one. The table shows some 1,400,000 clones, with about 96% occurring only once. This sample is drawn from a study of shared clonotypes between healthy human individuals. Study results and caveats: Sequencing depth was a factor that was expected to affect clonotype sharing among donors.

Nashville, Tennessee was home to all donors, each a Caucasian adult. This clonotype originated in a man aged 30 to 45 in good health. V usage is TRBV7-3 and J usage is TRBJ2-2; 8 bases agree with TRBD2. The material sequenced was naive CD4+ T cells sorted from blood. Subset: CD45RA+ positively selected. CDR3 loop: CASSKISGGTGELFF. CDR3 sequence (DNA): TGTGCCAGCAGCAAGATAAGCGGGGGAACCGGGGAGCTGTTTTTT.